These T cell receptor beta chains were read from a single sample in a study of blood T cells in healthy people across ages. TCRdb independently ran MiXCR on the 5' RACE reads; one entry per CDR3 protein. The sample has about 1.8 million distinct CDR3 sequences; 40% to 55% are singletons. Material: blood. The receptor set was obtained from a middle-aged woman in good health. Both conserved end residues are part of each CDR3. The order of the fields is D gene, J gene, V gene, clone size, CDR3 length, CDR3 protein, CDR3 DNA. D genes are given only for firm matches. The size entry is marked missing in some rows and otherwise reads once, few, many or a size class.

D gene: TRBD1; J gene: TRBJ1-4; V gene: TRBV15; clone size: few; CDR3 length: 14; CDR3 protein: CATSQDRGGGKLFF; CDR3 DNA: TGTGCCACCAGCCAGGACAGGGGCGGGGGAAAACTGTTTTTT
D gene: TRBD2; J gene: TRBJ2-3; V gene: TRBV27; clone size: -; CDR3 length: 16; CDR3 protein: CASSPTFSGGTDTQYF; CDR3 DNA: TGTGCCAGCAGTCCAACCTTTAGCGGGGGAACAGATACGCAGTATTTT
D gene: TRBD1; J gene: TRBJ1-6; V gene: TRBV5-1; clone size: -; CDR3 length: 16; CDR3 protein: CASSLAGQGGNSPLHF; CDR3 DNA: TGCGCCAGCAGCCTCGCGGGACAGGGTGGTAATTCACCCCTCCACTTT
D gene: -; J gene: TRBJ2-6; V gene: TRBV5-8; clone size: -; CDR3 length: 15; CDR3 protein: CASSLTGFGANVLTF; CDR3 DNA: TGTGCCAGCAGCTTGACAGGGTTTGGGGCCAACGTCCTGACTTTC
D gene: -; J gene: TRBJ1-1; V gene: TRBV7-2; clone size: -; CDR3 length: 14; CDR3 protein: CASSPQFGPTEAFF; CDR3 DNA: TGTGCCAGCAGCCCTCAGTTTGGTCCCACTGAAGCTTTCTTT
D gene: -; J gene: TRBJ1-6; V gene: TRBV5-1; clone size: -; CDR3 length: 15; CDR3 protein: CASSSNGLVNSPLHF; CDR3 DNA: TGCGCCAGCAGCTCCAACGGCCTAGTTAATTCACCCCTCCACTTT
D gene: TRBD1; J gene: TRBJ2-5; V gene: TRBV14; clone size: -; CDR3 length: 16; CDR3 protein: CASSHGQGAPRETQYF; CDR3 DNA: TGTGCCAGCAGCCACGGACAGGGGGCCCCACGGGAGACCCAGTACTTC
D gene: -; J gene: TRBJ2-5; V gene: TRBV28; clone size: -; CDR3 length: 16; CDR3 protein: CAGSPPSEPKRGTQYF; CDR3 DNA: TGTGCCGGCAGTCCACCGAGCGAACCTAAAAGGGGGACCCAGTACTTC
D gene: -; J gene: TRBJ2-5; V gene: TRBV28; clone size: -; CDR3 length: 14; CDR3 protein: CASSPYRGTETQYF; CDR3 DNA: TGTGCCAGCAGTCCCTATAGGGGCACGGAGACCCAGTACTTC
D gene: -; J gene: TRBJ1-1; V gene: TRBV12-5; clone size: -; CDR3 length: 12; CDR3 protein: CASGKDTRGAFF; CDR3 DNA: TGTGCTAGTGGAAAGGACACTCGAGGGGCTTTCTTT
D gene: -; J gene: TRBJ1-4; V gene: TRBV9; clone size: -; CDR3 length: 14; CDR3 protein: CASSVGGAGEKLFF; CDR3 DNA: TGTGCCAGCAGCGTAGGGGGGGCAGGCGAAAAACTGTTTTTT
D gene: TRBD1; J gene: TRBJ2-3; V gene: TRBV2; clone size: -; CDR3 length: 15; CDR3 protein: CASSRGQARTDTQYF; CDR3 DNA: TGTGCCAGCAGTCGGGGACAGGCTCGCACAGATACGCAGTATTTT
D gene: TRBD2; J gene: TRBJ2-5; V gene: TRBV7-3; clone size: -; CDR3 length: 15; CDR3 protein: CASSLHTGGQETQYF; CDR3 DNA: TGTGCCAGCAGCTTACACACGGGGGGTCAAGAGACCCAGTACTTC
D gene: -; J gene: TRBJ2-7; V gene: TRBV6-5; clone size: few; CDR3 length: 15; CDR3 protein: CASSYVPVTTYEQYF; CDR3 DNA: TGTGCCAGCAGTTACGTTCCGGTGACAACCTACGAGCAGTACTTC
D gene: -; J gene: TRBJ2-5; V gene: TRBV5-1; clone size: -; CDR3 length: 13; CDR3 protein: CASSTGWEETQYF; CDR3 DNA: TGCGCCAGCAGCACGGGCTGGGAGGAGACCCAGTACTTC
D gene: -; J gene: TRBJ2-6; V gene: TRBV12-3/TRBV12-4; clone size: -; CDR3 length: 15; CDR3 protein: CASRSQGSGANVLTF; CDR3 DNA: TGTGCCAGCAGATCCCAGGGATCCGGGGCCAACGTCCTGACTTTC
D gene: -; J gene: TRBJ2-5; V gene: TRBV5-1; clone size: -; CDR3 length: 13; CDR3 protein: CASRIDRVETQYF; CDR3 DNA: TGCGCCAGCAGAATCGACCGGGTAGAGACCCAGTACTTC
D gene: TRBD1; J gene: TRBJ2-5; V gene: TRBV7-2; clone size: few; CDR3 length: 16; CDR3 protein: CASSLTGQGRQETQYF; CDR3 DNA: TGTGCCAGCAGCTTAACAGGACAGGGGCGACAAGAGACCCAGTACTTC
D gene: -; J gene: TRBJ1-5; V gene: TRBV20-1; clone size: once; CDR3 length: 15; CDR3 protein: CSASRGASGNQPQHF; CDR3 DNA: TGCAGTGCTAGCCGAGGGGCTTCTGGCAATCAGCCCCAGCATTTT
D gene: -; J gene: TRBJ2-1; V gene: TRBV4-3; clone size: -; CDR3 length: 19; CDR3 protein: CASSQTRAGEQSSYNEQFF; CDR3 DNA: TGCGCCAGCAGCCAGACAAGAGCAGGCGAACAAAGCTCCTACAATGAGCAGTTCTTC
D gene: TRBD2; J gene: TRBJ2-5; V gene: TRBV7-3; clone size: -; CDR3 length: 15; CDR3 protein: CASSLTPGGLETQYF; CDR3 DNA: TGTGCCAGCAGCTTAACCCCGGGGGGGCTAGAGACCCAGTACTTC
D gene: -; J gene: TRBJ2-3; V gene: TRBV28; clone size: -; CDR3 length: 16; CDR3 protein: CASSLRGLMTADTQYF; CDR3 DNA: TGTGCCAGCAGTTTAAGGGGTCTTATGACAGCAGATACGCAGTATTTT
D gene: TRBD1; J gene: TRBJ1-3; V gene: TRBV4-3; clone size: -; CDR3 length: 20; CDR3 protein: CASSQHTGTDNTITGNTIYF; CDR3 DNA: TGCGCCAGCAGCCAACATACCGGGACAGACAATACCATAACAGGAAACACCATATATTTT
D gene: TRBD1; J gene: TRBJ1-4; V gene: TRBV27; clone size: -; CDR3 length: 14; CDR3 protein: CATSGTGSNEKLFF; CDR3 DNA: TGTGCCACCTCCGGGACAGGGTCTAATGAAAAACTGTTTTTT
D gene: -; J gene: TRBJ1-2; V gene: TRBV27; clone size: -; CDR3 length: 13; CDR3 protein: CASRYTESYGYTF; CDR3 DNA: TGTGCCAGCAGATATACAGAGTCCTATGGCTACACCTTC
D gene: TRBD1; J gene: TRBJ1-2; V gene: TRBV6-2/TRBV6-3; clone size: once; CDR3 length: 14; CDR3 protein: CASSQGQVVYGYTF; CDR3 DNA: TGTGCCAGCAGCCAAGGACAGGTGGTCTATGGCTACACCTTC
D gene: -; J gene: TRBJ2-1; V gene: TRBV14; clone size: -; CDR3 length: 13; CDR3 protein: CASSQDPGREQFF; CDR3 DNA: TGTGCCAGCAGCCAAGATCCAGGTCGTGAGCAGTTCTTC
D gene: -; J gene: TRBJ2-1; V gene: TRBV6-2/TRBV6-3; clone size: -; CDR3 length: 16; CDR3 protein: CASSLPSEGTHNEQFF; CDR3 DNA: TGTGCCAGCAGTCTACCTTCAGAGGGGACTCACAATGAGCAGTTCTTC
D gene: -; J gene: TRBJ2-1; V gene: TRBV29-1; clone size: -; CDR3 length: 13; CDR3 protein: CSGSRGSDNKQFF; CDR3 DNA: TGCAGCGGGTCACGGGGGAGCGACAATAAGCAGTTCTTC
D gene: TRBD1; J gene: TRBJ2-5; V gene: TRBV12-3/TRBV12-4; clone size: -; CDR3 length: 14; CDR3 protein: CASSHGTEQETQYF; CDR3 DNA: TGTGCCAGCAGTCATGGGACAGAACAAGAGACCCAGTACTTC
D gene: TRBD2; J gene: TRBJ2-3; V gene: TRBV5-1; clone size: few; CDR3 length: 16; CDR3 protein: CASSGLAGAGRDTQYF; CDR3 DNA: TGCGCCAGCAGCGGACTAGCGGGAGCCGGAAGGGATACGCAGTATTTT
D gene: -; J gene: TRBJ2-3; V gene: TRBV2; clone size: -; CDR3 length: 14; CDR3 protein: CANRVGVRTDTQYF; CDR3 DNA: TGTGCCAACAGAGTCGGGGTCAGGACAGATACGCAGTATTTT
D gene: -; J gene: TRBJ2-6; V gene: TRBV4-2; clone size: many; CDR3 length: 18; CDR3 protein: CASSQAGRRASGANVLTF; CDR3 DNA: TGTGCCAGCAGCCAAGCCGGCAGGCGGGCCTCTGGGGCCAACGTCCTGACTTTC
D gene: -; J gene: TRBJ2-3; V gene: TRBV18; clone size: -; CDR3 length: 15; CDR3 protein: CASSQVWRASDTQYF; CDR3 DNA: TGTGCCAGCTCACAGGTCTGGCGGGCGTCAGATACGCAGTATTTT
D gene: TRBD2; J gene: TRBJ2-3; V gene: TRBV20-1; clone size: -; CDR3 length: 15; CDR3 protein: CSAPFLGLAVGTQYF; CDR3 DNA: TGCAGTGCCCCTTTCCTCGGACTAGCGGTCGGTACGCAGTATTTT
D gene: -; J gene: TRBJ1-2; V gene: TRBV18; clone size: -; CDR3 length: 14; CDR3 protein: CASSPGVSNYGYSF; CDR3 DNA: TGTGCCAGCTCACCTGGAGTTTCTAACTATGGCTACTCCTTC
D gene: TRBD1; J gene: TRBJ2-5; V gene: TRBV12-3/TRBV12-4; clone size: -; CDR3 length: 18; CDR3 protein: CASSLAFTETGLMGTQYF; CDR3 DNA: TGTGCCAGCAGTTTAGCCTTTACTGAGACAGGGCTGATGGGAACCCAGTACTTC
D gene: -; J gene: TRBJ2-7; V gene: TRBV2; clone size: few; CDR3 length: 15; CDR3 protein: CASRTLGGEYYEQYF; CDR3 DNA: TGTGCCAGCAGGACACTGGGAGGTGAATACTACGAGCAGTACTTC
D gene: TRBD2; J gene: TRBJ2-7; V gene: TRBV2; clone size: -; CDR3 length: 17; CDR3 protein: CASSEKSGLAGIYEQYF; CDR3 DNA: TGTGCCAGCAGTGAAAAATCTGGGCTAGCGGGGATCTACGAGCAGTACTTC
D gene: -; J gene: TRBJ2-7; V gene: TRBV5-1; clone size: -; CDR3 length: 14; CDR3 protein: CASSSGQPPYEQYF; CDR3 DNA: TGCGCCAGCAGCTCTGGACAGCCTCCCTACGAGCAGTACTTC
D gene: -; J gene: TRBJ2-1; V gene: TRBV24-1; clone size: -; CDR3 length: 12; CDR3 protein: CATSETGNEQFF; CDR3 DNA: TGTGCCACCAGTGAAACAGGGAATGAGCAGTTCTTC
D gene: TRBD2; J gene: TRBJ2-1; V gene: TRBV5-1; clone size: -; CDR3 length: 17; CDR3 protein: CASSLMPGGTNYNEQFF; CDR3 DNA: TGCGCCAGCAGCTTAATGCCGGGGGGAACAAACTACAATGAGCAGTTCTTC
D gene: TRBD2; J gene: TRBJ2-7; V gene: TRBV7-2; clone size: few; CDR3 length: 16; CDR3 protein: CASSPPGLAGTSDQYF; CDR3 DNA: TGTGCCAGCAGCCCCCCGGGACTAGCGGGGACATCAGACCAGTACTTC
D gene: -; J gene: TRBJ2-1; V gene: TRBV29-1; clone size: -; CDR3 length: 14; CDR3 protein: CSVERGTSYNEQFF; CDR3 DNA: TGCAGCGTTGAAAGGGGCACGTCCTACAATGAGCAGTTCTTC
D gene: -; J gene: TRBJ1-6; V gene: TRBV12-3/TRBV12-4; clone size: few; CDR3 length: 14; CDR3 protein: CASRSDSTYSPLHF; CDR3 DNA: TGTGCCAGCAGATCGGACAGTACCTATTCACCCCTCCACTTT
D gene: -; J gene: TRBJ1-5; V gene: TRBV6-5; clone size: few; CDR3 length: 15; CDR3 protein: CASSYGHGGNQPQHF; CDR3 DNA: TGTGCCAGCAGTTACGGGCACGGAGGGAATCAGCCCCAGCATTTT
D gene: TRBD1; J gene: TRBJ2-3; V gene: TRBV6-5; clone size: few; CDR3 length: 15; CDR3 protein: CASSYLGGQGDTQYF; CDR3 DNA: TGTGCCAGCAGTTACCTAGGGGGCCAAGGAGATACGCAGTATTTT
D gene: TRBD1; J gene: TRBJ2-1; V gene: TRBV27; clone size: -; CDR3 length: 15; CDR3 protein: CASSRETGTDNEQFF; CDR3 DNA: TGTGCCAGCAGTCGTGAAACCGGGACAGACAATGAGCAGTTCTTC
D gene: -; J gene: TRBJ2-5; V gene: TRBV24-1; clone size: once; CDR3 length: 14; CDR3 protein: CATSDALRVETQYF; CDR3 DNA: TGTGCCACCAGTGATGCCCTTCGAGTTGAGACCCAGTACTTC
D gene: -; J gene: TRBJ2-1; V gene: TRBV11-2; clone size: -; CDR3 length: 12; CDR3 protein: CARTGAEREQFF; CDR3 DNA: TGTGCCAGGACCGGCGCAGAGAGAGAGCAGTTCTTC
D gene: -; J gene: TRBJ2-7; V gene: TRBV6-6; clone size: -; CDR3 length: 15; CDR3 protein: CASSYEALPYYEQYF; CDR3 DNA: TGTGCCAGCAGTTACGAAGCATTGCCTTACTACGAGCAGTACTTC